These 2 T cell receptor beta chains were sequenced from one sample in a study of blood T cell repertoires in COVID-19. The protocol was immunoSEQ multiplex PCR, while the TCRdb copy is restricted to in-frame clones and leaves out a portion. The sample gives some 180,000 clones, 75% to 85% of which show up once; 5.5% to 7% is in the top ten. The specimen was peripheral blood. Receptors were obtained from a woman in her thirties or forties with COVID-19, enrolled during active disease.

The J gene is TRBJ1-5, the V gene TRBV4-2; no firm D call. This CDR3 has 14 amino acids. Germline V gene lookup returns CDR1 LGHNA and CDR2 YNFKEQ. V shed 0 bases and J shed 3 bases, with 6 bases lying between them. As DNA, the CDR3 is TGTGCCAGCAGCCAAGATTACAACAATCAGCCCCAGCATTTT. Its translation: CASSQDYNNQPQHF.

This clone was detected only once. The chain carries TRBV5-1 and TRBJ1-5; D perhaps matches TRBD1 (6 bases). The CDR3 consists of 15 residues. Looked up from germline, CDR1 is SGHRS and CDR2 is YFSETQ. V gave up 2 bases and J gave up 4 bases, with 13 bases separating them. The CDR3 bases are TGCGCCAGCAGCTTATCGGGAGGGGGGAATCAGCCCCAGCATTTT. This gives the protein CASSLSGGGNQPQHF.